This TCR beta chain emerged from a study of cytomegalovirus exposure and HLA in healthy donors. 60 Vbeta and 13 Jbeta primers were used in PCR. The method was immunoSEQ multiplex PCR; TCRdb's version includes in-frame clones alone and lacks a portion of them. The sample lists about 190,000 clones; approximately 84% were seen once. Likely unrecorded immune exposures existed in these nominally healthy donors. CDR3 length equals 16 residues. V lost 6 bases to trimming and J lost 0 bases, with 16 bases between them. CDR1 is ENHRY and CDR2 is SYGVKD in the germline V gene. J is TRBJ2-3 and V is TRBV10-3; the D gene is possibly TRBD1 (7 bases). Sequencing was carried out using PBMCs. This clonotype was obtained from a woman aged 30 to 39 in good health and CMV-seropositive. The CDR3 coding sequence is TGTGCCATCAGGGACTACGGGACAGTGAGCACAGATACGCAGTATTTT. Amino acids: CAIRDYGTVSTDTQYF.